This T cell receptor (beta chain) was identified in a study of T cells after yellow fever vaccination. The CDR3 is made up of 14 amino acids. The J segment lost 8 bases and the V segment lost 5 bases, leaving 8 bases of the junction unmatched. The germline CDR1 and CDR2 sequences are SGHTA and FQGNSA. This clonotype was observed a handful of times. Its antigen is undetermined. In making TCR cDNA, 5'RACE template switching added a universal primer site and UMIs to it. TCRdb reprocessed the 5' RACE reads via MiXCR and lists one record per CDR3 protein. Of about 110,000 distinct CDR3 sequences listed, 6.5% to 9% were seen once; the top ten hold over 25%. Study outcomes and limitations: Subsequent to the booster, the majority of primary-vaccination clones reappeared (roughly 96% CD4, 88% CD8). A secondary response was less intense yet reached its peak sooner, at day 5 versus 15.

The TCR sequence derives from a man under 40 who received the YFV17D yellow fever vaccine. V usage is TRBV7-2 and J usage is TRBJ2-4, with 8 nucleotides matching TRBD2. The source material was CD8+ T cells sorted from PBMCs, sampled 45 days after the yellow fever booster vaccination. CDR3 coding DNA: TGTGCCAGCAGCCGGCCTTTTAGCGGGGACATTCAGTACTTC. Its translation is CASSRPFSGDIQYF. Filled out from reference TRBV7-2 and TRBJ2-4, the complete variable domain reads GAGVSQSPSNKVTEKGKDVELRCDPISGHTALYWYRQSLGQGLEFLIYFQGNSAPDKSGLPSDRFSAERTGGSVSTLTIQRTQQEDSAVYLCASSRPFSGDIQYFGAGTRLSVL.